The sequence of this TCR beta chain was determined in a study of resident and recirculating memory T cells in vitiligo. Overall study context: Shave-biopsy epidermis from lesional and nonlesional skin was sequenced alongside PBMCs.

Using immunoSEQ multiplex PCR, the repertoire was profiled, and TCRdb retains in-frame clones only, with some absent. Of tens of thousands of clones listed, about 90% are singletons. The source of this sequence is a male donor with vitiligo. Sequencing was performed on blood.

This chain's CDR3 is CASSPNSRGRRQYF. As DNA, the CDR3 is TGTGCCAGCAGCCCGAATTCGAGGGGGCGCCGGCAGTACTTC. This chain uses TRBV16 with TRBJ2-7; the match to TRBD1 covers 7 bases. CDR1 KGHSY and CDR2 FQNENV come from the germline V gene. After removal of 4 bases from V and 9 bases from J, the junction contained 12 bases not matched to a gene. This CDR3 has 14 amino acids.